This T cell receptor (beta chain) was captured in a study of blood T cells in healthy people across ages. Combining a sample-barcoded 5' primer with a J-beta primer mix, a second PCR ran for about 6 to 12 cycles. MiXCR, applied by TCRdb to the 5' RACE reads, yields one record per CDR3 protein. The sample contains approximately 780,000 distinct CDR3 sequences, around a quarter of which appear only once. The CDR3 runs to 15 residues. Germline V gene lookup returns CDR1 MDHEN and CDR2 SYDVKM. V shed 5 bases, J shed 11 bases, and the junction held 17 bases outside the gene matches. These data were also reused for a study on T cells of mothers and their children. That investigation notes: RNA that had been extracted went wholly into cDNA synthesis, at 1.5 ug per 15 ul. Over 9.5 million TCR beta CDR3 reads were obtained from each mother, and about 3 million from each child.

The receptor was isolated from a boy younger than 18 in good health. V gene TRBV28 combines with J gene TRBJ2-5; TRBD2 matches 7 bases. The sequenced sample consisted of blood. The CDR3: CASSPSGTTLWEQYF. CDR3 DNA sequence: TGTGCCAGCAGTCCCTCCGGGACTACCCTTTGGGAGCAGTACTTC.